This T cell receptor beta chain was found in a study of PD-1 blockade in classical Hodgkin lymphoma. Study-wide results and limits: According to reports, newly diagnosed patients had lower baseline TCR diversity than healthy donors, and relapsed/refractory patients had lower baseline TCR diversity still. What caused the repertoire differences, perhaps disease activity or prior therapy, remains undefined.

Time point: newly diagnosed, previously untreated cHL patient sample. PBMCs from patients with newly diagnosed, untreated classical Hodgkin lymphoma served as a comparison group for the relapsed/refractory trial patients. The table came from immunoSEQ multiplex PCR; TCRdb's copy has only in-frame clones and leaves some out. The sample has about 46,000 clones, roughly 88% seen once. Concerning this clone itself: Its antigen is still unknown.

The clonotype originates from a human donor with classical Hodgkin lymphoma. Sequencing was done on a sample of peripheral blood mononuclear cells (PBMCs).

CDR3 protein: CASSDFAGVADTQYF. For the CDR3, the DNA is TGCGCCAGCAGTGATTTCGCGGGAGTGGCAGATACGCAGTATTTT. The V and J genes are TRBV10-1 and TRBJ2-3; TRBD2 aligns across 7 bases. Germline-derived CDR1 and CDR2 are WNHNN and SYGVQD (reference sequence). CDR3 length: 15 amino acids. V lost 3 bases and J lost 4; bases outside the gene matches: 7.